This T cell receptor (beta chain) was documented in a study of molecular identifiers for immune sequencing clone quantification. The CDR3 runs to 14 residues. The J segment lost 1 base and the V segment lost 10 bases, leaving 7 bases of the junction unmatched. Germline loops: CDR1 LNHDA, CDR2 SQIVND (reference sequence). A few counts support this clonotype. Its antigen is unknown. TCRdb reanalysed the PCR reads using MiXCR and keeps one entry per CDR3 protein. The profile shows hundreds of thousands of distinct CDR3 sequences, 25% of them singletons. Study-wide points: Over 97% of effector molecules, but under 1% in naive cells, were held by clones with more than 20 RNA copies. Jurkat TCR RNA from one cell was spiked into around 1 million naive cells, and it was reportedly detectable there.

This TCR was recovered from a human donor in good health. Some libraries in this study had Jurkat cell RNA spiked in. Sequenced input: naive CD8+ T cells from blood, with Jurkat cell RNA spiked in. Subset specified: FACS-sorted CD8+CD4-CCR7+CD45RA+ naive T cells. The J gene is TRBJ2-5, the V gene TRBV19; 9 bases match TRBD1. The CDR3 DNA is TGTGCCATTTACAGGGGGCCTTTCCAAGAGACCCAGTACTTC. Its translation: CAIYRGPFQETQYF.